Here is one T cell receptor (beta chain) with its context. Antigen: not known. These data come from a study of T cell responses to AZD1222 COVID-19 vaccine. Using immunoSEQ multiplex PCR, the repertoire was profiled, and TCRdb retains in-frame clones only, with some absent. The data hold under 200,000 clones, with 90% observed a single time. The germline V gene encodes CDR1 SGHNT and CDR2 YYREEE (reference sequence). Trimming took 4 bases from V and 4 from J; bases not matched to a gene: 8. The CDR3 is 15 amino acids. Study-level findings and limits: Researchers took repertoire samples only after the peak T cell response had come. Clonal diversity was possibly underestimated, and white British individuals and females predominated among donors. The study found Spike-specific TCR breadth and depth rose after two AZD1222 doses.

The rearrangement uses TRBV5-4 and TRBJ1-2; 9 nucleotides line up with TRBD1. The receptor's source is an adult in good health. This specimen was peripheral blood, taken on day 0 of AZD1222 vaccination. The CDR3 nucleotides read TGTGCCAGCAGCGGATCGGGACAGGGCACCTATGGCTACACCTTC. Translated, it gives CASSGSGQGTYGYTF. Using reference TRBV5-4 and TRBJ1-2 for the parts outside the CDR3, the full variable domain is ETGVTQSPTHLIKTRGQQVTLRCSSQSGHNTVSWYQQALGQGPQFIFQYYREEENGRGNFPPRFSGLQFPNYSSELNVNALELDDSALYLCASSGSGQGTYGYTFGSGTRLTVV.